One and the same sample provided the 22 T cell receptor beta chains below, sequenced in a study of identical twins. TCRdb re-called the 5' RACE reads through MiXCR, storing one row per CDR3 protein. The sample includes around 250,000 distinct CDR3 sequences, roughly 7% of them seen just once. These records were also assigned to another study, of yellow fever vaccine responses in identical twins.

The specimen was memory (CD45RO+) T cells sorted from blood. These receptors were collected from a woman aged 18-29 years in good health.

The sample holds a few counts of this clonotype. The chain recombines TRBV7-9 with TRBJ2-7; 7 bases line up with TRBD2. The CDR3 sequence is 16 residues long. CDR1 is SEHNR, CDR2 FQNEAQ, per germline (reference sequence). V lost 5 bases, J lost 0 bases, and 10 bases stayed unmatched. The CDR3 region has the DNA TGTGCCAGCAGCCCCCTTGTAGCGGGCCGCTCCTACGAGCAGTACTTC. Translated: CASSPLVAGRSYEQYF. The whole variable domain, remainder taken from reference TRBV7-9 and TRBJ2-7, is DTGVSQNPRHKITKRGQNVTFRCDPISEHNRLYWYRQTLGQGPEFLTYFQNEAQLEKSRLLSDRFSAERPKGSFSTLEIQRTEQGDSAMYLCASSPLVAGRSYEQYFGPGTRLTVT.

The J gene is TRBJ1-5, the V gene TRBV7-8; 7 nucleotides match TRBD1. V was clipped by 7 bases and J by 2 bases; unmatched bases: 5. The CDR3 totals 14 residues. The germline gives CDR1 SGHVS, CDR2 FQNEAQ. Written as DNA, the CDR3 is TGTGCCAGCACCCCCGGGACAGGCAATCAGCCCCAGCATTTT. Translated: CASTPGTGNQPQHF.

This clonotype was seen many times. V and J are TRBV24-1 and TRBJ1-1, with D uncertain. Germline assignment: CDR1 KGHDR and CDR2 SFDVKD. The CDR3 has 11 amino acids. V gave up 9 bases and J gave up 5 bases, with 9 bases separating them. CDR3 residues: CATEGKTEAFF. The CDR3 nucleotides read TGTGCCACCGAGGGTAAGACTGAAGCTTTCTTT.

The chain couples TRBV7-8 to TRBJ2-3, with D perhaps TRBD1 (6 bases). Germline CDR1 is SGHVS and CDR2 is FQNEAQ. Deletions cut 3 bases from V and 3 bases from J, with 7 bases between. The CDR3 has 13 amino acids. The CDR3 nucleotides read TGTGCCAGCAGCTTTACAGGGACAGATACGCAGTATTTT. This codes for CASSFTGTDTQYF.

This clonotype has a handful of counts. The chain uses TRBV10-3 and TRBJ2-1; maybe TRBD2 (6 bases). V shed 4 bases and J shed 7 bases, with 14 bases lying between them. The V gene's germline CDR1 is ENHRY and CDR2 SYGVKD. There are 14 residues in the CDR3. The CDR3 region has the DNA TGTGCCATCAGTGCGGGGGATAGGGAGAATGAGCAGTTCTTC. This translates into CAISAGDRENEQFF.

This chain joins TRBV3-1 and TRBJ1-1, with D possibly TRBD1 on 5 matching bases. CDR3 length equals 13 residues. Trimming pared 3 bases from V and 11 bases from J, leaving 16 bases between. CDR1 and CDR2 from the germline V gene are LGHDT and YNNKEL (reference sequence). CDR3 nucleotides: TGTGCCAGCAGCCAGGCCGGGACGGACGCTGCTTTCTTT. Its protein product is CASSQAGTDAAFF.

This clonotype was observed a handful of times. V is TRBV11-2 and J is TRBJ1-6; no clear D gene. CDR3 length: 16 residues. Per germline, CDR1 SGHAT and CDR2 FQNNGV. Trimming took 5 bases from V and 6 from J, leaving 17 bases between them. The CDR3 reads CASSQHDRASNSPLHF. CDR3 in DNA: TGTGCCAGCAGCCAACATGATAGGGCCTCTAATTCACCCCTCCACTTT.

This clonotype appeared a few times. This chain uses TRBV20-1 with TRBJ2-1; possibly TRBD1 for D (6 bases). The germline CDR1 and CDR2 sequences are DFQATT and SNEGSKA (reference sequence). The V end was cut by 4 bases, the J end by 5 bases, with 15 bases between. The CDR3 covers 14 residues. The CDR3 sequence: CSAKRIGTNNEQFF. The CDR3 DNA reads as TGCAGTGCTAAAAGGATCGGGACAAACAATGAGCAGTTCTTC.

Notes on this clonotype: The junction does not match germline at one end; this may be a read error. The V call is TRBV3-1, the J call TRBJ2-1; possibly TRBD2 for D (6 bases). From germline, CDR1 is LGHDT and CDR2 YNNKEL (reference sequence). CDR3 size: 16 residues. The CDR3 DNA follows: TGTGCCAGCAGCCAAGGGGCGTCGGGAGTGCTTGGTGAGCAGTTGTTC. The encoded protein is CASSQGASGVLGEQLF.

This clonotype has only a few counts. V is TRBV3-1 and J is TRBJ2-5; possible D gene TRBD2, 6 bases. V was pared by 4 bases and J by 7 bases, with 19 bases between. CDR1 is LGHDT and CDR2 is YNNKEL in the germline V gene (reference sequence). The CDR3 contains 15 residues. CDR3 region: CASSPPGRVGGTQYF. The CDR3 DNA follows: TGTGCCAGCAGCCCCCCGGGTCGGGTGGGGGGGACCCAGTACTTC.

The rearrangement uses TRBV18 and TRBJ2-3; the D call may be TRBD1 or TRBD2 (5 bases each). With 3 bases removed from V and 5 bases from J, the gap between germline ends came to 12 bases. The CDR3 has 14 amino acids. Germline V lookup: CDR1 KGHSH, CDR2 LQKENI. CDR3 in amino acids: CASSPQSGQDTQYF. The CDR3 DNA follows: TGTGCCAGCTCACCTCAATCGGGGCAAGATACGCAGTATTTT.

This clonotype has only a few counts. This chain links TRBV6-1 with TRBJ2-2, with 7 nucleotides matching TRBD1. This CDR3 contains 16 residues. Trimming cost V 4 bases and J 0 bases; bases outside gene matches: 5. Per germline, CDR1 MNHNS and CDR2 SASEGT. CDR3 sequence reads: CASSGPGTANTGELFF. The CDR3 coding sequence is TGTGCCAGCAGTGGTCCCGGGACAGCGAACACCGGGGAGCTGTTTTTT.

The chain combines TRBV7-8 with TRBJ2-2; no firm D call. The CDR3 totals 15 residues. Germline values: CDR1 SGHVS, CDR2 FQNEAQ. V was trimmed by 8 bases and J by 1 base, leaving 14 bases between them. CDR3 protein: CASPRRAKNTGELFF. The CDR3 DNA follows: TGTGCCAGCCCCCGACGTGCTAAGAACACCGGGGAGCTGTTTTTT. The complete variable domain, with remaining parts taken from reference TRBV7-8 and TRBJ2-2, reads GAGVSQSPRYKVAKRGQDVALRCDPISGHVSLFWYQQALGQGPEFLTYFQNEAQLDKSGLPSDRFFAERPEGSVSTLKIQRTQQEDSAVYLCASPRRAKNTGELFFGEGSRLTVL.

This clonotype has a count of ten or more. The rearrangement links TRBV20-1 to TRBJ1-1, with D unresolved. The CDR3 loop spans 12 amino acids. The V gene's germline CDR1 is DFQATT and CDR2 SNEGSKA (reference sequence). The V end was cut by 1 base, the J end by 8 bases, with 11 bases between. CDR3 nucleotide sequence: TGCAGTGCTAGAGGCAAAGCTTTAGAAGCTTTCTTT. Its protein is CSARGKALEAFF.

This chain connects TRBV28 to TRBJ1-5, with 10 bases fitting TRBD1. The trim removed 6 bases at V and 7 bases at J, leaving 9 bases unmatched. The CDR3 is 15 amino acids. Per germline, CDR1 MDHEN and CDR2 SYDVKM. The CDR3 region has the DNA TGTGCCAGCAGCGGGGGGACAGGGGCTGGGCAGCCCCAGCATTTT. Translating gives CASSGGTGAGQPQHF.

The chain has TRBV18 and TRBJ2-5; 8 bases match TRBD1. Germline V gene data show CDR1 as KGHSH and CDR2 as LQKENI. V shed 3 bases and J 1 base; nucleotides not matched to a gene: 4. This CDR3 contains 15 residues. CDR3 coding DNA: TGTGCCAGCTCACCGCGACAGGGGTCCCAAGAGACCCAGTACTTC. Translating gives CASSPRQGSQETQYF.

This clonotype appeared a few times. The CDR3 DNA is TGTGCCAGCAGCTTATTTGGGGGGGGCCAAGAGACCCAGTACTTC. Protein: CASSLFGGGQETQYF. The V call is TRBV7-3, the J call TRBJ2-5; 7 bases match TRBD2. CDR1 is SGHTA, CDR2 FQGTGA, per germline. The CDR3 sequence is 15 residues long. V lost 2 bases to trimming and J lost 1 base; unmatched junction nucleotides: 4.

This clonotype was picked up a small number of times. The chain employs TRBV2 and TRBJ2-3; D may match TRBD1 or TRBD2 (7 bases each). In germline, CDR1 is SNHLY, CDR2 FYNNEI. V was trimmed by 6 bases and J by 1 base, leaving 17 bases between them. The CDR3 totals 16 residues. Here the CDR3 DNA reads TGTGCCAGCAGCCCAGGGGGGGGGCGGGGCACAGATACGCAGTATTTT. It translates to CASSPGGGRGTDTQYF. The full variable domain, with the rest looked up from reference TRBV2 and TRBJ2-3, is EPEVTQTPSHQVTQMGQEVILRCVPISNHLYFYWYRQILGQKVEFLVSFYNNEISEKSEIFDDQFSVERPDGSNFTLKIRSTKLEDSAMYFCASSPGGGRGTDTQYFGPGTRLTVL.

This clonotype showed up just a few times. The chain couples TRBV6-1 to TRBJ1-5, with D perhaps TRBD1 (6 bases). The CDR3 contains 15 residues. Germline CDR1 MNHNS, CDR2 SASEGT. V lost 1 base to trimming and J lost 4 bases, with 11 bases between them. The DNA for the CDR3 is TGTGCCAGCAGTGAAGGACTCCAGGGGAATCAGCCCCAGCATTTT. Amino acids: CASSEGLQGNQPQHF.

This clonotype was observed many times. V usage is TRBV5-6 and J usage is TRBJ2-5; D may be TRBD1 (6 bases). Trimming stripped 5 bases from V and 9 bases from J, with 17 bases between. CDR3 size: 13 residues. Germline values: CDR1 SGHDT, CDR2 YYEEEE. The CDR3 protein is CASRVRDTPPQYF. CDR3 nucleotide sequence: TGTGCCAGCAGGGTCCGGGACACCCCACCCCAGTACTTC. The full variable domain, completed using reference TRBV5-6 and TRBJ2-5, is DAGVTQSPTHLIKTRGQQVTLRCSPKSGHDTVSWYQQALGQGPQFIFQYYEEEERQRGNFPDRFSGHQFPNYSSELNVNALLLGDSALYLCASRVRDTPPQYFGPGTRLLVL.

This clonotype was seen many times. The chain carries TRBV29-1 and TRBJ2-1, with D unresolved. Trimming removed 4 bases from V and 7 bases from J, with 11 bases in between. The CDR3 contains 12 residues. Germline assignment: CDR1 SQVTM and CDR2 ANQGSEA. The CDR3 spells CSVAGSRNEQFF. CDR3 bases: TGCAGCGTTGCTGGCTCGAGGAATGAGCAGTTCTTC.

The J gene is TRBJ1-6, the V gene TRBV7-9, with D perhaps matching TRBD1 (6 bases). From germline, CDR1 is SEHNR and CDR2 FQNEAQ (reference sequence). The CDR3 covers 15 residues. V was clipped by 5 bases and J by 12 bases, with 20 bases between them. The CDR3 here is CASSTDTGRTVPLHF. The CDR3 nucleotides are TGTGCCAGCAGCACAGATACAGGGAGAACTGTACCCCTCCACTTT. Full variable domain (rest looked up from reference TRBV7-9 and TRBJ1-6): DTGVSQNPRHKITKRGQNVTFRCDPISEHNRLYWYRQTLGQGPEFLTYFQNEAQLEKSRLLSDRFSAERPKGSFSTLEIQRTEQGDSAMYLCASSTDTGRTVPLHFGNGTRLTVT.